The rows below give T cell receptor beta chains drawn from one sample of a study of T cell responses to AZD1222 COVID-19 vaccine. Data came from immunoSEQ multiplex PCR; TCRdb stores just in-frame clones and leaves some out. The table lists 70,000 or so clones, around four fifths of them singletons, with approximately 23% in the top ten. Sequencing used peripheral blood, obtained 28 days after the second AZD1222 dose. These receptors came from an adult who received the AZD1222 COVID-19 vaccine. Each CDR3 is given with its conserved first and last residue. Each record gives: CDR3 length, V gene, CDR3 protein.

length: 14
V: TRBV29-1
CDR3: CSVAGQGAWDGYTF

length: 13
V: TRBV6-5
CDR3: CASKGQGHQPQHF

length: 15
V: TRBV6-1
CDR3: CASSEMTGGTDTQYF

length: 19
V: TRBV19
CDR3: CASSPVSGGRVSNTGELFF

length: 14
V: TRBV27
CDR3: CASSFSAGGSPLHF

length: 13
V: TRBV11-2
CDR3: CASTPASNYGYTF

length: 16
V: TRBV19
CDR3: CASSPSPQGTNEKLFF

length: 11
V: TRBV12-3/TRBV12-4
CDR3: CASSSGGEQFF

length: 15
V: TRBV7-9
CDR3: CASSPQGLRNTEAFF

length: 14
V: TRBV12-5
CDR3: CASGKGQGGEKLFF

length: 13
V: TRBV5-1
CDR3: CASSLSSEQILHF

length: 15
V: TRBV9
CDR3: CASSPRDPTNEKLFF

length: 14
V: TRBV2
CDR3: CASSPPGPTREAFF

length: 14
V: TRBV6-5
CDR3: CASSYGAQRGGYTF